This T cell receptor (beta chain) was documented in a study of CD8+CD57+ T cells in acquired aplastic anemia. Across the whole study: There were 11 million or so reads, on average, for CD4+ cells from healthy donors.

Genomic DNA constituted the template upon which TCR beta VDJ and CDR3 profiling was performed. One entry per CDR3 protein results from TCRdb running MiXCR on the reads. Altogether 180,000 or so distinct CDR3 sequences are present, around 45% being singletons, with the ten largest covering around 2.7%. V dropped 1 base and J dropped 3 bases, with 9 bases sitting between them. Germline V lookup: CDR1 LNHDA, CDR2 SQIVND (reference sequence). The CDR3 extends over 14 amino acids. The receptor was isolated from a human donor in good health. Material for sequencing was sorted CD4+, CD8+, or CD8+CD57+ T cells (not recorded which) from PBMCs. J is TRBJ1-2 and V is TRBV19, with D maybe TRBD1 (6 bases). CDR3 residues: CASSIVAGDYGYTF. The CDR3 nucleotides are TGTGCCAGTAGTATAGTGGCAGGGGACTATGGCTACACCTTC.